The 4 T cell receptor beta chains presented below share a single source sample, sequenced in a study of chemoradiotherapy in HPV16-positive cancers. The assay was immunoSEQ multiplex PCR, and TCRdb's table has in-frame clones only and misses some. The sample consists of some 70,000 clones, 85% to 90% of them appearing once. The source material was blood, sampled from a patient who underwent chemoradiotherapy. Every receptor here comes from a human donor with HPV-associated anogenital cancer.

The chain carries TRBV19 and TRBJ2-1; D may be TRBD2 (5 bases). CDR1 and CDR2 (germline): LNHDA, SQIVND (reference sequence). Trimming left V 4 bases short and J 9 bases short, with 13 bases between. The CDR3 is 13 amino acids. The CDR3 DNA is TGTGCCAGTAGTACCCAGCCGGGATTTGAGCAGTTCTTC. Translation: CASSTQPGFEQFF.

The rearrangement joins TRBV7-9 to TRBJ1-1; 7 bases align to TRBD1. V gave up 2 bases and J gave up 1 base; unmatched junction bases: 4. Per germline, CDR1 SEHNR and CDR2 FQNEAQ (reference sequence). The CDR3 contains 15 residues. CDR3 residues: CASSLSTGKNTEAFF. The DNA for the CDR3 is TGTGCCAGCAGCTTATCGACAGGGAAGAACACTGAAGCTTTCTTT.

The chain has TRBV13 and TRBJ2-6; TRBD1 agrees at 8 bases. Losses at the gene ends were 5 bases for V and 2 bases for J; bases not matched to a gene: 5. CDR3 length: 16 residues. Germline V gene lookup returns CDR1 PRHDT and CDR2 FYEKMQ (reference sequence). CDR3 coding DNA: TGTGCCAGCAGCCACCAACAGGGGGCTGGGGCCAACGTCCTGACTTTC. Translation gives CASSHQQGAGANVLTF.

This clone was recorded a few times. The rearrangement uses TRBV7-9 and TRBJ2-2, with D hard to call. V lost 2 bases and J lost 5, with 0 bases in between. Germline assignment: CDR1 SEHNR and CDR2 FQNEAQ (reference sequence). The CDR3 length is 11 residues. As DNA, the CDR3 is TGTGCCAGCAGCTTAACCGGGGAGCTGTTTTTT. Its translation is CASSLTGELFF.